These 29 T cell receptor beta chains share one sample of origin, sequenced in a study of PD-1 blockade in classical Hodgkin lymphoma. The protocol was immunoSEQ multiplex PCR, while the TCRdb copy is restricted to in-frame clones and leaves out a portion. This table holds about 19,000 clones, more than 75% found once. The sample's time point: cycle 4 day 1 (C4D1), after about 6 weeks of nivolumab. Brentuximab vedotin exposure varied among the patients, all of whom had relapsed after autologous stem cell transplantation. Here the sequenced sample was peripheral blood mononuclear cells (PBMCs), taken before the fourth cycle of nivolumab. The receptor set was obtained from a human donor with classical Hodgkin lymphoma.

This sequence joins TRBV2 and TRBJ2-7; 7 bases match TRBD2. Germline loops: CDR1 SNHLY, CDR2 FYNNEI. The CDR3 has 16 amino acids. V shed 2 bases and J 2 bases; nucleotides not matched to a gene: 9. CDR3 DNA: TGTGCCAGCAGTGAATTTCCCCTAGCGGTTACCTACGAGCAGTACTTC. Its translation is CASSEFPLAVTYEQYF.

V usage is TRBV7-8 and J usage is TRBJ1-5; no reliable D call. CDR3 length: 13 residues. With 5 bases removed from V and 1 base from J, the gap between germline ends came to 6 bases. Germline CDR1 SGHVS, CDR2 FQNEAQ. The CDR3 DNA reads as TGTGCCAGCAGCATAAGGAGCAATCAGCCCCAGCATTTT. Residues: CASSIRSNQPQHF. The whole variable domain, filled in from reference TRBV7-8 and TRBJ1-5, reads GAGVSQSPRYKVAKRGQDVALRCDPISGHVSLFWYQQALGQGPEFLTYFQNEAQLDKSGLPSDRFFAERPEGSVSTLKIQRTQQEDSAVYLCASSIRSNQPQHFGDGTRLSIL.

This clone was counted once. This sample includes further DNA sequences coding for the same CDR3. The chain joins TRBV7-9 to TRBJ2-1; perhaps TRBD2 as D (6 bases). This CDR3 comprises 13 residues. V lost 5 bases to trimming and J lost 4 bases, with 9 bases between them. Germline V CDR1 and CDR2: SEHNR, FQNEAQ (reference sequence). The CDR3 reads CASSPGSYNEQFF. The CDR3 DNA follows: TGTGCCAGCAGCCCCGGGAGTTACAATGAGCAGTTCTTC.

This clone came up once. The V call is TRBV5-1, the J call TRBJ2-1; D not certain. Germline V gene lookup returns CDR1 SGHRS and CDR2 YFSETQ. The CDR3 has 15 residues. The V gene lost 3 bases and the J gene lost 1 base, with 11 bases spanning the gap. The CDR3 region is CASSSNLGSYNEQFF. CDR3 DNA sequence: TGCGCCAGCAGCTCGAATCTCGGTTCCTACAATGAGCAGTTCTTC. Combining the CDR3 with reference TRBV5-1 and TRBJ2-1 gives the whole variable domain KAGVTQTPRYLIKTRGQQVTLSCSPISGHRSVSWYQQTPGQGLQFLFEYFSETQRNKGNFPGRFSGRQFSNSRSEMNVSTLELGDSALYLCASSSNLGSYNEQFFGPGTRLTVL.

V is TRBV19 and J is TRBJ1-5, with D possibly matching TRBD1 (6 bases). V was clipped by 9 bases and J by 0 bases, with 18 bases between them. Germline lookup yields CDR1 LNHDA and CDR2 SQIVND (reference sequence). The CDR3 contains 16 residues. CDR3 DNA sequence: TGTGCCAGCAGAGTGGTCCAGGGGCATAGCAATCAGCCCCAGCATTTT. The encoded protein is CASRVVQGHSNQPQHF.

This clone has only a few counts. CDR3 in DNA: TGTGCCAGTAGTGGAAGGGGGCGCGTGGGGGCCAACGTCCTGACTTTC. As protein: CASSGRGRVGANVLTF. This chain joins TRBV19 and TRBJ2-6; 7 nucleotides match TRBD1. After removal of 5 bases from V and 4 bases from J, the junction contained 8 bases not matched to a gene. The CDR3 has 16 residues. In germline, CDR1 is LNHDA, CDR2 SQIVND (reference sequence).

The chain recombines TRBV27 with TRBJ2-3, with TRBD1 matching 9 bases. The CDR3 consists of 19 residues. CDR1 and CDR2 (germline): MNHEY, SMNVEV (reference sequence). The CDR3 loop is CGPTRDRVFLVSPTDTQYF. The CDR3, as DNA: TGTGGACCCACCCGGGACAGGGTTTTCCTAGTGTCCCCCACAGATACGCAGTATTTT.

The chain recombines TRBV5-1 with TRBJ1-2; tentatively, D is TRBD1 (6 bases). Germline CDR1 is SGHRS and CDR2 is YFSETQ. CDR3 length equals 16 residues. V lost 0 bases and J lost 8, with 20 bases in between. CDR3 sequence reads: CASSLGQGPRDAGYTF. CDR3 DNA sequence: TGCGCCAGCAGCTTGGGTCAGGGGCCGAGAGATGCGGGCTACACCTTC.

The chain combines TRBV10-2 with TRBJ2-5; the D is unclear. V lost 8 bases to trimming and J lost 5 bases, with 21 bases between them. Germline V lookup: CDR1 WSHSY, CDR2 SAAADI. The CDR3 sequence is 15 residues long. The CDR3 DNA sequence: TGCGCCAGCTCTGATGGATGGGTTCTTCTGGAGACCCAGTACTTC. It is translated as CASSDGWVLLETQYF.

This clone has just a few counts. J is TRBJ2-2 and V is TRBV5-1, with D perhaps matching TRBD1 or TRBD2 (5 bases each). V was shortened by 1 base and J by 5 bases, with 15 bases between the two germline ends. CDR1 and CDR2 from the germline V gene are SGHRS and YFSETQ. This CDR3 has 16 amino acids. CDR3 residues: CASSLRQSRGTGELFF. CDR3 nucleotide sequence: TGCGCCAGCAGCTTGCGACAGTCCCGAGGGACCGGGGAGCTGTTTTTT.

The V gene is TRBV7-9, the J gene TRBJ1-3, with 7 bases aligning to TRBD1. CDR1 is SEHNR, CDR2 FQNEAQ, per germline (reference sequence). The CDR3 is 14 amino acids. The J segment lost 4 bases and the V segment lost 5 bases, leaving 5 bases of the junction unmatched. The CDR3 loop is CASSQGQAGNTIYF. DNA of the CDR3: TGTGCCAGCAGCCAAGGACAGGCAGGAAACACCATATATTTT.

This clone was detected only once. The rearrangement joins TRBV2 to TRBJ2-5; 12 nucleotides align to TRBD2. Germline lookup yields CDR1 SNHLY and CDR2 FYNNEI. The trim removed 2 bases at V and 4 bases at J, leaving 5 bases unmatched. The CDR3 runs 16 residues. CDR3 DNA: TGTGCCAGCAGTGAAAATGGACTAGCGGGACTAGAGACCCAGTACTTC. This gives the protein CASSENGLAGLETQYF.

There are a few counts of this clone. The chain has TRBV5-4 and TRBJ2-7; 11 nucleotides match TRBD2. This CDR3 spans 15 amino acids. V lost 4 bases, J lost 3 bases, and 6 bases stayed unmatched. Germline CDR1 reads SGHNT; CDR2 reads YYREEE (reference sequence). CDR3 bases: TGTGCCAGCAGCCGACTAGCGGGAAATAGCTACGAGCAGTACTTC. Its protein is CASSRLAGNSYEQYF.

This clone showed up just once. The genes are TRBV5-1 and TRBJ2-5; D perhaps matches TRBD1 (6 bases). V shed 4 bases and J shed 4 bases, with 23 bases lying between them. Germline V gene sequence: CDR1 SGHRS, CDR2 YFSETQ. The CDR3 runs to 17 residues. CDR3 residues: CASSQGSTLKGGETQYF. DNA of the CDR3: TGCGCCAGCAGCCAGGGGTCAACCTTGAAAGGGGGAGAGACCCAGTACTTC.

The chain links TRBV9 to TRBJ2-5, with D hard to call. Per the germline V gene, CDR1 is SGDLS and CDR2 is YYNGEE. There are 14 residues in the CDR3. V lost 4 bases and J 4 bases, leaving 14 bases between the germline ends. The CDR3 DNA reads TGTGCCAGCAGCCAAGGTGGCGCGTCAGAGACCCAGTACTTC. Translating it yields CASSQGGASETQYF.

This chain links TRBV4-3 with TRBJ1-1; unclear D gene. With 1 base removed from V and 1 base from J, the gap between germline ends came to 10 bases. This CDR3 is built from 15 residues. Germline assignment: CDR1 LGHNA and CDR2 YSLEER. CDR3 nucleotide sequence: TGCGCCAGCAGCCAAGTGGCAGTAGGGAACACTGAAGCTTTCTTT. It specifies CASSQVAVGNTEAFF.

J is TRBJ2-1 and V is TRBV6-6; D might be TRBD1 (5 bases). The germline gives CDR1 MNHNY, CDR2 SVGAGI (reference sequence). The V end lost 7 bases, the J end lost 4 bases, and 20 bases lay between the germline ends. The CDR3 runs 16 residues. The CDR3 DNA sequence: TGTGCCAGCAAGTATTTGGGGCCCATAGGGTACAATGAGCAGTTCTTC. Its translation is CASKYLGPIGYNEQFF.

This clone was detected only once. The V and J genes are TRBV6-5 and TRBJ1-1, with D unclear. This CDR3 is built from 12 residues. V shed 6 bases and J shed 5 bases, with 10 bases lying between them. Germline lookup yields CDR1 MNHEY and CDR2 SVGAGI. CDR3 in DNA: TGTGCCAGCAGCCTATTGGGGACTGAAGCTTTCTTT. Encoded protein: CASSLLGTEAFF.

This clone qualifies as medium-sized. V gene TRBV10-1 combines with J gene TRBJ1-1; D is perhaps TRBD1 (5 bases). This CDR3 region has 17 residues. V was cut by 3 bases and J by 0 bases, with 17 bases left in between. Germline CDR1 is WNHNN and CDR2 is SYGVQD (reference sequence). CDR3 residues: CASSDRGGSAMNTEAFF. In nucleotides, the CDR3 is TGCGCCAGCAGTGATCGCGGGGGATCCGCTATGAACACTGAAGCTTTCTTT.

The chain links TRBV28 to TRBJ1-1; 7 nucleotides line up with TRBD1. Germline V gene data show CDR1 as MDHEN and CDR2 as SYDVKM. The CDR3 consists of 11 residues. J was trimmed by 8 bases and V by 7 bases; bases with no gene match: 4. As DNA, the CDR3 is TGTGCCAGCATCGCAGGGGGAGAAGCTTTCTTT. It encodes CASIAGGEAFF.

This chain joins TRBV28 and TRBJ1-6, with D unclear. CDR1 is MDHEN, CDR2 SYDVKM, per germline. This CDR3 has 18 amino acids. Trimming left V 3 bases short and J 0 bases short, with 15 bases between. The CDR3 sequence: CASSLKRAVGSYNSPLHF. In DNA form, the CDR3 reads TGTGCCAGCAGTTTGAAGAGGGCTGTTGGCTCCTATAATTCACCCCTCCACTTT. The full variable domain, completed using reference TRBV28 and TRBJ1-6, is DVKVTQSSRYLVKRTGEKVFLECVQDMDHENMFWYRQDPGLGLRLIYFSYDVKMKEKGDIPEGYSVSREKKERFSLILESASTNQTSMYLCASSLKRAVGSYNSPLHFGNGTRLTVT.

In this sample, this clone turned up a few times. The rearrangement uses TRBV5-1 and TRBJ2-5; the D gene is possibly TRBD1 (5 bases). V dropped 6 bases and J dropped 1 base, with 13 bases sitting between them. In germline, CDR1 is SGHRS, CDR2 YFSETQ. The CDR3 extends over 14 amino acids. In DNA form, the CDR3 reads TGCGCCAGCATGGTTGGGGCCCTCCAAGAGACCCAGTACTTC. Protein: CASMVGALQETQYF.

This clone was seen only once. The V call is TRBV19, the J call TRBJ1-5; no definite D call. V was cut by 0 bases and J by 3 bases, with 12 bases left in between. Germline V gene data show CDR1 as LNHDA and CDR2 as SQIVND (reference sequence). This CDR3 has 16 amino acids. CDR3 coding DNA: TGTGCCAGTAGTATAGATTACCGTCGGTACAATCAGCCCCAGCATTTT. It yields the protein CASSIDYRRYNQPQHF.

This clone was found once. The chain combines TRBV5-1 with TRBJ2-1, with a possible D match to TRBD2 (6 bases). The CDR3 has 16 residues. Germline V gene data show CDR1 as SGHRS and CDR2 as YFSETQ. V dropped 0 bases and J dropped 4 bases, with 14 bases sitting between them. CDR3 nucleotide sequence: TGCGCCAGCAGCTTGGAGAGCGGGCCGGGGTACAATGAGCAGTTCTTC. Translating it yields CASSLESGPGYNEQFF.

The chain recombines TRBV28 with TRBJ2-5, with TRBD2 matching over 10 bases. The CDR3 sequence is 16 residues long. Losses at the gene ends were 3 bases for V and 4 bases for J; bases not matched to a gene: 8. CDR1 is MDHEN, CDR2 SYDVKM, per germline. The CDR3 is CASSLGQAGGGETQYF. DNA for the CDR3: TGTGCCAGCAGTTTGGGGCAAGCGGGAGGGGGAGAGACCCAGTACTTC.

V and J are TRBV28 and TRBJ1-2; a possible D gene is TRBD1 (5 bases). The CDR3 runs 13 residues. The germline V gene encodes CDR1 MDHEN and CDR2 SYDVKM. V lost 5 bases, J lost 7 bases, and 14 bases lay in between. Here the CDR3 DNA reads TGTGCCAGCAGTGCTCCACGGGACGGTGGCTACACCTTC. Encoded protein: CASSAPRDGGYTF.

This chain connects TRBV5-1 to TRBJ2-1, with 15 bases matching TRBD2. Germline-derived CDR1 and CDR2 are SGHRS and YFSETQ. The CDR3 loop spans 17 amino acids. Trimming removed 4 bases from V and 8 bases from J; junction bases left unmatched: 10. The CDR3 region has the DNA TGCGCCAGCAGCCCCGGACTAGCGGGAGGGCCTAACCATGAGCAGTTCTTC. Translation gives CASSPGLAGGPNHEQFF.

The chain joins TRBV7-9 to TRBJ1-6; D not resolved. This CDR3 has 12 amino acids. V was trimmed by 2 bases and J by 8 bases, leaving 4 bases between them. Germline CDR1 and CDR2: SEHNR and FQNEAQ (reference sequence). CDR3 DNA: TGTGCCAGCAGCTTATTGGATTCACCCCTCCACTTT. This encodes CASSLLDSPLHF.

CDR3 sequence (DNA): TGCGCCAGCAGCTTATTGCTTGGGGTGAATCAGTACGGCTACACCTTC. Translated, it gives CASSLLLGVNQYGYTF. The chain uses TRBV5-1 and TRBJ1-2; no firm D call. Trimming pared 2 bases from V and 8 bases from J, leaving 22 bases between. Germline V gene lookup returns CDR1 SGHRS and CDR2 YFSETQ. The CDR3 is made up of 16 amino acids.